A selection of T cell receptor beta chains follows, all from one sample in a study of cytomegalovirus exposure and HLA in healthy donors. Sequencing was performed with immunoSEQ multiplex PCR; in TCRdb, only in-frame clones are kept and a portion is missing. The sample has around 170,000 clones, 80% seen once. Sequenced: PBMCs. The receptors were gathered from a man aged 35 to 55 in good health and CMV-seropositive. CDR3s include the opening cysteine and the closing phenylalanine or tryptophan.

TRBV6-1,CASSETVLHTDTQYF
TRBV9,CASSSPRGGYTF
TRBV28,CASSLVDRESDYTF
TRBV4-2,CASSYFGQTDSYEQYF
TRBV7-8,CASSIIRGGNTEAFF
TRBV6-1,CASSEQTGIYEQYF
TRBV7-2,CASSLWSGNEQFF
TRBV6-5,CASSAAGGGAFF
TRBV9,CASSVDSGRVTDTQYF
TRBV2,CASIDRGRNGYTF
TRBV6-6,CASSYSGTGWGQPQHF
TRBV7-2,CASGTGGNQPQHF
TRBV7-6,CASSLGQGIETQYF
TRBV4-1,CASSPWTSGVPSTDTQYF
TRBV15,CATSRDLLQAHYGYTF
TRBV5-1,CASSLDTPGVNTEAFF
TRBV27,CASSSTGEQPQHF
TRBV5-8,CASSFSGGRLAKNIQYF
TRBV15,CATSRAGPGNGELFF
TRBV27,CASSLDGRKLFF
TRBV7-9,CAGQGINEKLFF
TRBV7-3,CASSLGPGEQFF
TRBV7-6,CASSPEERPYEQYF
TRBV7-2,CASSTDRVGGYTF
TRBV7-9,CATGTGANQPQHF
TRBV6-1,CASRLAQEQTQYF
TRBV7-2,CASSSGFRETQYF
TRBV7-2,CASSGSGTTTGELFF
TRBV4-3,CASSHPRRTDSGANVLTF
TRBV6-1,CASSPWGQGSEAFF
TRBV7-9,CASSLGEDQPQHF
TRBV15,CATSRDTGRNTEAFF
TRBV7-3,CASSTGLNEQFF
TRBV7-2,CASSPQGRGVETQYF